Each of the 32 T cell receptor beta chains below was sequenced from the same sample in a study of tumor and adjacent non-tumor tissue in lung cancer. TCRbeta libraries were built with three rounds of nested PCR, modified from ARM-PCR. Using its own MiXCR run on the multiplex PCR reads, TCRdb lists one record per CDR3 protein. Here the sample spans approximately 75,000 distinct CDR3 sequences, under 85% being singletons. No cell sorting was done before RNA was extracted from the tissue. Sequenced sample: lung tumor tissue. These receptors all come from a woman aged 50 to 65 with non-small cell lung cancer.

Points on this clonotype: The junction and the germline gene differ at one end; a read error may be behind it. CDR3 DNA sequence: TGTGCCAGTAGCTTAGGCAGGGGTGATACGCAGTATTTT. Its translation is CASSLGRGDTQYF. The chain recombines TRBV11-2 with TRBJ2-3, with a possible D match to TRBD1 (6 bases). Looked up from germline, CDR1 is SGHAT and CDR2 is FQNNGV. This CDR3 is 13 amino acids long.

To note about this clonotype: This may come from a read error, since a much larger clone is one base off. The V and J genes are TRBV20-1 and TRBJ2-7; D might be TRBD1 (5 bases). The ends were cut back, 3 bases at V and 5 bases at J, with 11 bases in the middle. CDR1 is DFQATT and CDR2 is SNEGSKA in the germline V gene (reference sequence). This CDR3 comprises 12 residues. CDR3 sequence reads: CSARNRQNEQYF. The CDR3, as DNA: TGCAGTGCTAGGAACCGACAGAACGAGCAGTACTTC.

As regards this clonotype: A much larger clone sits a single nucleotide away, making a read error possible. V usage is TRBV6-5 and J usage is TRBJ2-1, with a possible D match to TRBD2 (6 bases). CDR1 is MNHEY and CDR2 is SVGAGI in the germline V gene. V dropped 6 bases and J dropped 4 bases, with 13 bases sitting between them. The CDR3 is made up of 14 amino acids. In DNA form, the CDR3 reads TGTGCCAGCAGGGAGCCAGGAGGGTACAATGAGCAGTTCTTC. Amino acids: CASREPGGYNEQFF.

About this clonotype: The CDR3 carries no conserved terminal phenylalanine or tryptophan, so it likely arises from a read error. This sequence joins TRBV4-1 and TRBJ2-1; D not resolved. CDR3 length equals 17 residues. Germline values: CDR1 MGHRA, CDR2 YSYEKL. CDR3 residues: CASGLSSLYGSYSEQFI. Here the CDR3 DNA reads TGCGCCAGCGGCCTCAGCTCATTGTACGGCTCCTACAGTGAGCAGTTCATC.

This clonotype was seen only a few times. The junction differs from germline at one of its ends, possibly a read error. V and J are TRBV6-1 and TRBJ2-7, with 8 bases matching TRBD2. This CDR3 comprises 15 residues. The germline V gene encodes CDR1 MNHNS and CDR2 SASEGT. The CDR3 protein is CTSSERKRGSYEQYF. DNA of the CDR3: TGTACCAGCAGTGAAAGAAAGCGGGGGTCCTACGAGCAATACTTC.

As to this clonotype: The CDR3 does not end in the conserved phenylalanine or tryptophan, so this is likely a read error. The rearrangement links TRBV11-2 to TRBJ1-6; D gene uncertain. V was clipped by 6 bases and J by 8 bases, with 17 bases between them. The V gene's germline CDR1 is SGHAT and CDR2 FQNNGV. The CDR3 has 15 amino acids. CDR3 amino acids: CASSVDPGPYSPLHL. CDR3 nucleotide sequence: TGTGCCAGCAGTGTAGATCCCGGACCCTATTCACCCCTCCACTTA.

Concerning this clonotype: Compared with germline, one end of the junction differs, possibly owing to a read error. The chain uses TRBV11-3 and TRBJ2-2; D may be TRBD2 (5 bases). The CDR3 is 14 amino acids. Germline V gene data show CDR1 as SGHNT and CDR2 as YENEEA. This CDR3 is CASSSHRNFWEMFF. The CDR3 DNA reads as TGTGCCAGCAGCTCTCACCGAAACTTTTGGGAGATGTTTTTT.

This clonotype came up a few times. The V and J genes are TRBV11-2 and TRBJ2-1; D perhaps matches TRBD1 (5 bases). Trimming pared 3 bases from V and 3 bases from J, leaving 15 bases between. CDR3 length: 16 residues. Germline CDR1 is SGHAT and CDR2 is FQNNGV. The CDR3 sequence is CASSLGQFFGYNEQFF. The CDR3 bases are TGTGCCAGCAGCTTGGGGCAGTTTTTCGGCTACAATGAGCAGTTCTTC.

As concerns this clonotype: No conserved phenylalanine or tryptophan ends this CDR3, so it is likely a read error. The chain combines TRBV6-2 or TRBV6-3 with TRBJ2-1; unclear D gene. CDR3 length equals 13 residues. Looked up from germline, CDR1 is MNHEY and CDR2 is SVGEGT. In DNA form, the CDR3 reads TGTGTCAGCAGTTACTCGAATCGCCACGAGCAGTTCTCC. Translating gives CVSSYSNRHEQFS.

This chain joins TRBV6-5 and TRBJ1-4, with TRBD1 matching over 8 bases. CDR3 length: 17 residues. Germline CDR1 is MNHEY and CDR2 is SVGAGI. CDR3 loop: CANGHLNPGGSNEKLFF. The CDR3 DNA is TGTGCTAACGGCCATCTTAATCCAGGGGGCTCTAATGAAAAACTGTTTTTT.

Regarding this clonotype: The junction and the germline gene differ at one end; a read error may be behind it. V and J are TRBV14 and TRBJ2-1; 13 positions agree with TRBD2. The germline V gene encodes CDR1 SGHDN and CDR2 FVKESK. The CDR3 spans 14 residues. CDR3 amino acids: CPSCQERLAGGQFF. The DNA for the CDR3 is TGTCCCAGCTGCCAAGAACGACTAGCGGGGGGGCAGTTCTTC.

In the case of this clonotype: One end of the junction is discordant with germline, which a read error may explain. V is TRBV6-5 and J is TRBJ1-1; perhaps TRBD1 as D (6 bases). The CDR3 length is 14 residues. CDR1 and CDR2 (germline): MNHEY, SVGAGI. CDR3 loop: CTSSLREGGTEAFF. As DNA, the CDR3 is TGTACCAGCAGCTTGCGGGAGGGGGGCACTGAAGCTTTCTTT.

Note on this clonotype: The junction does not match germline at one end; this may be a read error. The chain combines TRBV10-2 with TRBJ2-3, with D maybe TRBD1 (5 bases). CDR1 is WSHSY and CDR2 is SAAADI in the germline V gene. This CDR3 is 14 amino acids long. CDR3 protein: CASTPDNWQGTHYF. DNA for the CDR3: TGCGCCAGCACCCCAGACAACTGGCAGGGTACGCACTATTTT.

Concerning this clonotype: This sequence may be a read error, since a much larger clone differs from it by one base. The rearrangement uses TRBV28 and TRBJ1-6, with 10 bases aligning to TRBD1. Germline-derived CDR1 and CDR2 are MDHEN and SYDVKM. There are 14 residues in the CDR3. CDR3 loop: CARSWRQGASPLHF. CDR3 bases: TGTGCCAGGAGTTGGAGACAGGGGGCATCACCCCTCCACTTT.

Worth noting for this clonotype: This clone may be a read error of a much larger clone one base away. V is TRBV24-1 and J is TRBJ2-7; TRBD1 matches at 9 bases. CDR3 length: 14 amino acids. Germline V gene lookup returns CDR1 KGHDR and CDR2 SFDVKD. The CDR3 is CATSSSGTGIEEYF. The CDR3 DNA reads TGTGCCACCAGCTCCTCCGGGACAGGGATCGAGGAGTACTTC.

Regarding this clonotype: The junction departs from germline at one end; a sequencing error may be responsible. The genes are TRBV4-1 and TRBJ1-2; D gene unclear. Germline V gene sequence: CDR1 MGHRA, CDR2 YSYEKL. There are 11 residues in the CDR3. The CDR3 is CASTQANDYTF. In DNA form, the CDR3 reads TGCGCCAGCACCCAAGCTAATGACTACACCTTC.

About this clonotype: The junction does not match germline at one end; this may be a read error. The rearrangement uses TRBV5-5 and TRBJ2-7; D possibly uses TRBD1 or TRBD2 (5 bases each). This CDR3 spans 17 amino acids. Germline loops: CDR1 SGHKS, CDR2 YYEKEE (reference sequence). The CDR3 DNA sequence: TGTGCCAGCAGCTTGGCCGTCTCGGAACGGGGCTCCTACGTGCAGTACTTC. Translated, it gives CASSLAVSERGSYVQYF.

This clonotype was seen just once. Its ends do not fully match the called genes, so a read error is possible. The chain couples TRBV28 to TRBJ2-3; no clear D gene. Germline V lookup: CDR1 MDHEN, CDR2 SYDVKM. The CDR3 is 15 residues long. The CDR3 sequence is CVNSSPPTLTDAQYF. DNA for the CDR3: TGTGTCAACAGTTCTCCCCCGACCCTAACAGATGCGCAGTATTTT.

The chain couples TRBV4-1 to TRBJ2-2; 12 bases match TRBD2. Germline V gene sequence: CDR1 MGHRA, CDR2 YSYEKL. CDR3 size: 18 residues. J lost 4 bases, V lost 3 bases, and 9 bases had no gene match. The CDR3 nucleotides read TGCGCCAGCAGCCACGCGACTAGCGGGAGCGGGATCACCGGGGAGCTGTTTTTT. Protein sequence: CASSHATSGSGITGELFF.

This clonotype was observed once. The junction differs from germline at one of its ends, possibly a read error. The genes are TRBV20-1 and TRBJ2-2; 8 bases agree with TRBD1. The CDR3 sequence is 14 residues long. CDR1 DFQATT and CDR2 SNEGSKA come from the germline V gene (reference sequence). CDR3: CSARTDRVTGELLF. CDR3 coding DNA: TGCAGTGCTAGAACGGACAGGGTGACCGGGGAGCTGCTTTTT.

The chain has TRBV6-6 and TRBJ1-2; TRBD1 matches 7 bases. Trimming removed 9 bases from V and 1 base from J; junction bases left unmatched: 8. The CDR3 runs to 14 residues. Germline CDR1 MNHNY, CDR2 SVGAGI (reference sequence). CDR3 sequence: CARGGGSVNYGYTF. For the CDR3, the DNA is TGTGCCAGAGGAGGGGGCTCAGTTAACTATGGCTACACCTTC.

On this clonotype: Without the conserved terminal phenylalanine or tryptophan, this CDR3 likely stems from a read error. The genes are TRBV5-4 and TRBJ2-5; 7 nucleotides agree with TRBD2. Germline assignment: CDR1 SGHNT and CDR2 YYREEE (reference sequence). This CDR3 contains 15 residues. The DNA for the CDR3 is TGTGCCAACAGCTTGGGGAGGGAGCCCGCCTGGACCCAGTACATC. Protein product: CANSLGREPAWTQYI.

In this sample, this clonotype turned up a few times. An end of the junction does not agree with germline; a read error may underlie this. The rearrangement uses TRBV25-1 and TRBJ1-2; D is undetermined. CDR1 and CDR2 from the germline V gene are MGHDK and SYGVNS. The CDR3 is 11 amino acids. The CDR3 loop is CASSWGDSCIF. CDR3 nucleotide sequence: TGTGCCAGCAGTTGGGGAGACTCCTGCATCTTC.

As to this clonotype: This may stem from a read error, because a much larger clone lies one nucleotide away. The chain combines TRBV5-5 with TRBJ2-7; D gene uncertain. The CDR3 length is 15 residues. CDR1 SGHKS and CDR2 YYEKEE come from the germline V gene (reference sequence). The V end was cut by 1 base, the J end by 2 bases, with 13 bases between. DNA of the CDR3: TGTGCCAGCAGCTTGCGTCATGGTATGACCTACGAGCAGTACTTC. It yields the protein CASSLRHGMTYEQYF. Drawing the rest from reference TRBV5-5 and TRBJ2-7, the complete variable domain is DAGVTQSPTHLIKTRGQQVTLRCSPISGHKSVSWYQQVLGQGPQFIFQYYEKEERGRGNFPDRFSARQFPNYSSELNVNALLLGDSALYLCASSLRHGMTYEQYFGPGTRLTVT.

A few counts support this clonotype. A read error is possible here, since a much larger clone lies one base away. The chain links TRBV20-1 to TRBJ2-6; D may be TRBD1 (5 bases). Germline V gives CDR1 DFQATT, CDR2 SNEGSKA (reference sequence). The CDR3 sequence is 15 residues long. CDR3 bases: TGCAGTGCTTCGGACATATCCTCTGGGGCCAACGTCATGACTTTC. The encoded protein is CSASDISSGANVMTF.

On this clonotype: One end of the junction is discordant with germline, which a read error may explain. The chain carries TRBV6-6 and TRBJ2-7; 7 bases map to TRBD1. The germline V gene encodes CDR1 MNHNY and CDR2 SVGAGI (reference sequence). The CDR3 contains 14 residues. The CDR3: CVSGWAQGVYEQYF. The CDR3 coding sequence is TGTGTCAGCGGTTGGGCGCAGGGGGTTTACGAGCAGTACTTC.

The chain couples TRBV5-4 to TRBJ2-3; unclear D gene. Germline V gives CDR1 SGHNT, CDR2 YYREEE (reference sequence). This CDR3 is built from 18 residues. V lost 5 bases and J 0 bases, leaving 22 bases between the germline ends. CDR3 DNA: TGTGCCAGCAGTCACCCACGAGGAATACTTCTGAGCACAGATACGCAGTATTTT. This gives the protein CASSHPRGILLSTDTQYF.

For this clonotype: One end of the junction fails to match germline, which may point to a read error. This sequence joins TRBV6-5 and TRBJ1-2; tentatively, D is TRBD1 (6 bases). This CDR3 has 15 residues. CDR1 is MNHEY, CDR2 SVGAGI, per germline. In nucleotides, the CDR3 is TGTGCCAGCAGTTACCTCGGACAGTCCTTGGGCGGCTACACGTTC. Encoded protein: CASSYLGQSLGGYTF.

The J gene is TRBJ2-2, the V gene TRBV10-2; D is perhaps TRBD2 (7 bases). The CDR3 is made up of 17 amino acids. V was trimmed by 2 bases and J by 17 bases, leaving 30 bases between them. Looked up from germline, CDR1 is WSHSY and CDR2 is SAAADI. The CDR3 nucleotides are TGCGCCAGCAGTGAGGGAATGGGACCGCTGAACACCGGGGGGCTATTTTTT. Amino acids: CASSEGMGPLNTGGLFF.

Comments on this clonotype: The junction departs from the called germline gene at one end, perhaps through a read error. The V and J genes are TRBV11-2 and TRBJ2-5; D remains unclear. Germline lookup yields CDR1 SGHAT and CDR2 FQNNGV. CDR3 length: 14 residues. This chain's CDR3 is CVSSLNGVQEAQYF. CDR3 coding DNA: TGTGTCAGCAGCTTAAACGGAGTTCAAGAGGCCCAGTATTTC.

With regard to this clonotype: One end of the junction does not line up with germline, which may come from a read error. The chain carries TRBV4-1 and TRBJ2-7, with D perhaps matching TRBD1 or TRBD2 (5 bases each). This CDR3 comprises 15 residues. Germline CDR1 and CDR2: MGHRA and YSYEKL. The CDR3 protein is CNSSQPGTNSYKQYF. The CDR3 bases are TGCAACAGCAGCCAACCCGGGACGAACTCCTACAAGCAGTACTTC.

As to this clonotype: One base away lies a much larger clone, so this may be a sequencing read error. J is TRBJ1-1 and V is TRBV5-1; weak D call: TRBD1 (6 bases). This CDR3 has 14 amino acids. Germline CDR1 reads SGHRS; CDR2 reads YFSETQ. CDR3 bases: TGCGCCATCAGCTTGCCGGGGGCAAACACTGAAGCTTTCTTT. Translated, it gives CAISLPGANTEAFF. Drawing the rest from reference TRBV5-1 and TRBJ1-1, the complete variable domain is KAGVTQTPRYLIKTRGQQVTLSCSPISGHRSVSWYQQTPGQGLQFLFEYFSETQRNKGNFPGRFSGRQFSNSRSEMNVSTLELGDSALYLCAISLPGANTEAFFGQGTRLTVV.